Each of the 2 T cell receptor beta chains below was sequenced from the same sample in a study of T cells in Graves' hyperthyroidism and ophthalmopathy. TCR beta CDR3 regions were amplified from RNA. The primer set for the first-round RT-PCR of the TCR CDR3 was HTBI. TCRdb re-analysed the multiplex PCR reads in MiXCR, keeping a single row per CDR3 protein. Of around 500,000 distinct CDR3 sequences listed, approximately 23% are singletons. Sequencing was performed on blood. The source is a woman aged 65 to 85 with Graves' ophthalmopathy.

A few counts support this clonotype. In DNA form, the CDR3 reads TGTGCCACCGGTACTGCGGGAGCGGGCAATGAGCAGTTCTTC. Residues: CATGTAGAGNEQFF. V gene TRBV24-1 combines with J gene TRBJ2-1, with 7 positions matching TRBD2. The J segment lost 6 bases and the V segment lost 9 bases, leaving 10 bases of the junction unmatched. The length of the CDR3 is 14 residues. Germline V lookup: CDR1 KGHDR, CDR2 SFDVKD.

Only a few counts were recorded for this clonotype. The CDR3 coding sequence is TGCAGTGTCCGGATTTATGGCTACACCTTC. Translation gives CSVRIYGYTF. The rearrangement uses TRBV20-1 and TRBJ1-2; D not resolved. This CDR3 comprises 10 residues. The germline CDR1 and CDR2 sequences are DFQATT and SNEGSKA (reference sequence). Trimming stripped 7 bases from V and 5 bases from J, with 8 bases between.